Following are 27 T cell receptor beta chains from one sample sequenced in a study of shared clonotypes between healthy human individuals (dated by TCRdb to the early 2020s). The library relied on the immunoSEQ multiplex PCR assay. TCRdb's version of the immuneACCESS table is confined to in-frame rearrangements and falls short of the full clone set. An unresolved V gene accounts for under half of the shortfall where checked; the remainder is of unknown origin. Within this sample are roughly 1.4 million clones, with 97% to 99% of them counted one time only. Together, the top ten hold about 0.4% of the sample. The sequenced material came from naive CD4+ T cells sorted from blood. The cell subset or site label on this specimen signifies: CD45RA+ positively selected. Receptor source: a man aged 25 to 40 in good health.

The chain couples TRBV7-2 to TRBJ1-1, with 11 bases matching TRBD1. The CDR3 is 16 amino acids. Germline V gives CDR1 SGHTA, CDR2 FQGNSA. V lost 3 bases and J lost 5; bases outside the gene matches: 8. CDR3 in amino acids: CASSFQSGTGGTEAFF. In DNA, the CDR3 is TGTGCCAGCAGCTTCCAATCCGGGACAGGGGGGACTGAAGCTTTCTTT.

The chain recombines TRBV7-2 with TRBJ1-2, with a possible D match to TRBD1 (5 bases). Trimming shortened V by 1 base and J by 8 bases, and 14 bases separated the two germline ends. This CDR3 comprises 14 residues. Germline V CDR1 and CDR2: SGHTA, FQGNSA. The CDR3 sequence is CASSLGQGPRGYTF. CDR3 sequence (DNA): TGTGCCAGCAGCTTAGGCCAGGGACCGAGGGGCTACACCTTC.

The gene calls are TRBV5-4 and TRBJ2-7; the D is unclear. The CDR3 runs 12 residues. Germline CDR1 SGHNT, CDR2 YYREEE (reference sequence). The V end was cut by 5 bases, the J end by 0 bases, with 6 bases between. The CDR3: CASRQSSYEQYF. Written as DNA, the CDR3 is TGTGCCAGCAGGCAAAGCTCCTACGAGCAGTACTTC.

This sequence joins TRBV29-1 and TRBJ2-1; D possibly corresponds to TRBD2 (5 bases). This CDR3 contains 13 residues. CDR1 and CDR2 from the germline V gene are SQVTM and ANQGSEA. V lost 4 bases and J 1 base, leaving 8 bases between the germline ends. The CDR3 coding sequence is TGCAGCGTTGCCCCGGGATCCTACAATGAGCAGTTCTTC. It translates to CSVAPGSYNEQFF.

The V call is TRBV2, the J call TRBJ1-2; D uncertain. Trimming took 3 bases from V and 5 from J, leaving 19 bases between them. The germline gives CDR1 SNHLY, CDR2 FYNNEI. The CDR3 totals 16 residues. The CDR3 sequence is CASSDGPPSAGYGYTF. The CDR3 coding sequence is TGTGCCAGCAGTGATGGACCTCCCAGCGCGGGGTATGGCTACACCTTC.

This chain joins TRBV7-3 and TRBJ2-4, with D possibly matching TRBD2 (5 bases). Germline CDR1 is SGHTA and CDR2 is FQGTGA. V gave up 7 bases and J gave up 3 bases, with 13 bases separating them. This CDR3 is built from 14 residues. The CDR3 protein is CASTSKRVKNIQYF. For the CDR3, the DNA is TGTGCCAGCACCTCTAAGAGGGTCAAAAACATTCAGTACTTC.

This clone has only one observation. The V call is TRBV28, the J call TRBJ2-1; 9 nucleotides agree with TRBD1. Germline assignment: CDR1 MDHEN and CDR2 SYDVKM. The CDR3 is 12 amino acids. The ends lost 5 bases at V and 16 bases at J; junction bases unmatched: 9. The DNA of the CDR3 is TGTGCCAGCAGTCGAACCGGGACAGGGTACTTCTTC. Translation gives CASSRTGTGYFF. The full variable domain, its missing parts supplied by reference TRBV28 and TRBJ2-1, is DVKVTQSSRYLVKRTGEKVFLECVQDMDHENMFWYRQDPGLGLRLIYFSYDVKMKEKGDIPEGYSVSREKKERFSLILESASTNQTSMYLCASSRTGTGYFFGPGTRLTVL.

J is TRBJ2-3 and V is TRBV20-1; no clear D gene. The CDR3 spans 11 residues. Germline V lookup: CDR1 DFQATT, CDR2 SNEGSKA (reference sequence). V was trimmed by 6 bases and J by 6 bases, leaving 10 bases between them. The CDR3 DNA is TGCAGTGCACAACTGGCGGATACGCAGTATTTT. Its translation is CSAQLADTQYF.

The chain is built from TRBV18 and TRBJ2-2, with a tentative D call TRBD2 (5 bases). This CDR3 has 18 residues. Germline V gene sequence: CDR1 KGHSH, CDR2 LQKENI. V shed 8 bases and J shed 0 bases, with 22 bases lying between them. The CDR3 reads CASTKFRPEGPNTGELFF. CDR3 coding DNA: TGTGCCAGCACGAAATTCCGTCCTGAGGGCCCGAACACCGGGGAGCTGTTTTTT.

The chain employs TRBV7-9 and TRBJ2-7; no clear D. Trimming took off 6 bases at V and 2 bases at J, with 8 bases between the two ends. There are 12 residues in the CDR3. Germline V gives CDR1 SEHNR, CDR2 FQNEAQ (reference sequence). CDR3 nucleotides: TGTGCCAGCAGTATATGGACCTACGAGCAGTACTTC. It codes for CASSIWTYEQYF.

The chain couples TRBV9 to TRBJ2-7; 10 positions match TRBD2. With V trimmed by 2 bases and J by 3 bases, 8 bases remained unmatched. The CDR3 contains 16 residues. Germline-derived CDR1 and CDR2 are SGDLS and YYNGEE. Here the CDR3 reads CASSVSEREGLYEQYF. For the CDR3, the DNA is TGTGCCAGCAGCGTTTCTGAGCGGGAGGGCCTCTACGAGCAGTACTTC.

The V call is TRBV5-8, the J call TRBJ2-5, with 10 bases matching TRBD2. Germline-derived CDR1 and CDR2 are SGHTS and YDEGEE. V trimming: 2 bases; J trimming: 1 base; junction bases outside the gene matches: 11. This CDR3 has 18 amino acids. CDR3 nucleotides: TGTGCCAGCAGCTTAGTGCTAGGACTAGCGGAACCCCAAGAGACCCAGTACTTC. Protein sequence: CASSLVLGLAEPQETQYF.

The gene calls are TRBV2 and TRBJ2-3; D ambiguous. This CDR3 has 16 residues. V dropped 2 bases and J dropped 6 bases, with 18 bases sitting between them. CDR1 and CDR2 from the germline V gene are SNHLY and FYNNEI. CDR3 bases: TGTGCCAGCAGTGAACCCGCTGGTCGCGGACGCGATACGCAGTATTTT. Protein sequence: CASSEPAGRGRDTQYF.

This clone was seen just once. The same CDR3 arises from other DNA sequences in this sample as well. The chain has TRBV28 and TRBJ1-5, with no clear D. Trimming took off 6 bases at V and 6 bases at J, with 9 bases between the two ends. This CDR3 contains 12 residues. Looked up from germline, CDR1 is MDHEN and CDR2 is SYDVKM. The CDR3, as DNA: TGTGCCAGCAGGTCGGGAGGTCAGCCCCAGCATTTT. This encodes CASRSGGQPQHF.

V and J are TRBV28 and TRBJ2-3, with 8 bases identical to TRBD1. Germline trimming cut 6 bases from V and 5 bases from J; bases unmatched to any gene: 10. Looked up from germline, CDR1 is MDHEN and CDR2 is SYDVKM. The CDR3 has 15 residues. In nucleotides, the CDR3 is TGTGCCAGCAGCACCTCCGGGACAGGACTAGATACGCAGTATTTT. Translating it yields CASSTSGTGLDTQYF.

The genes are TRBV5-8 and TRBJ1-5; tentatively, D is TRBD1 (6 bases). Germline loops: CDR1 SGHTS, CDR2 YDEGEE. V shed 0 bases and J shed 6 bases, with 16 bases lying between them. The CDR3 is made up of 16 amino acids. The CDR3 loop is CASSLGQGRVSQPQHF. Here the CDR3 DNA reads TGTGCCAGCAGCTTGGGGCAGGGGAGGGTCTCTCAGCCCCAGCATTTT.

This chain uses TRBV19 with TRBJ2-3, with unresolved D. CDR1 LNHDA and CDR2 SQIVND come from the germline V gene (reference sequence). The germline V and J ends were trimmed by 3 bases and 0 bases, with 7 bases remaining between them. The CDR3 spans 14 residues. The CDR3 loop reads CASSILISTDTQYF. The CDR3 DNA reads TGTGCCAGTAGTATCCTAATAAGCACAGATACGCAGTATTTT.

The chain uses TRBV9 and TRBJ2-2; TRBD2 matches at 8 bases. J lost 1 base, V lost 3 bases, and 14 bases had no gene match. CDR1 is SGDLS and CDR2 is YYNGEE in the germline V gene. The CDR3 contains 19 residues. CDR3: CASSAQLTRLAGNTGELFF. CDR3 in DNA: TGTGCCAGCAGCGCCCAATTAACCCGGCTAGCGGGGAACACCGGGGAGCTGTTTTTT.

The chain employs TRBV30 and TRBJ1-5, with TRBD1 matching 7 bases. Trimming at V came to 4 bases and at J to 2 bases, leaving 2 bases not matched to a gene. From germline, CDR1 is GTSNPN and CDR2 SVGIG (reference sequence). This CDR3 is built from 13 residues. CDR3 in DNA: TGTGCCTGGAATGACAGGGGCAATCAGCCCCAGCATTTT. Protein sequence: CAWNDRGNQPQHF.

The V and J genes are TRBV10-1 and TRBJ2-1; TRBD2 might be the D (5 bases). CDR1 WNHNN and CDR2 SYGVQD come from the germline V gene (reference sequence). This CDR3 region has 17 residues. Deletions cut 4 bases from V and 4 bases from J, with 20 bases between. CDR3 in DNA: TGCGCCAGCAGTGGTACGGAGGCCGGGATGCGTTACAATGAGCAGTTCTTC. Residues: CASSGTEAGMRYNEQFF.

The genes are TRBV7-9 and TRBJ2-2; 10 positions match TRBD2. V gave up 1 base and J gave up 1 base; unmatched junction bases: 6. Germline CDR1 SEHNR, CDR2 FQNEAQ (reference sequence). The CDR3 consists of 18 residues. CDR3 in amino acids: CASSLGTSGVRNTGELFF. The DNA for the CDR3 is TGTGCCAGCAGCTTAGGGACTAGCGGCGTTCGGAACACCGGGGAGCTGTTTTTT.

V usage is TRBV27 and J usage is TRBJ2-1, with D tentatively TRBD1 (5 bases). The CDR3 is 17 amino acids. Trimming cost V 0 bases and J 0 bases, with 12 bases left between them. Per germline, CDR1 MNHEY and CDR2 SMNVEV (reference sequence). CDR3 DNA: TGTGCCAGCAGTTTATCTCCAGGGATGATCTCCTACAATGAGCAGTTCTTC. It specifies CASSLSPGMISYNEQFF.

The V gene is TRBV7-2, the J gene TRBJ2-3; D remains unclear. Germline V gene sequence: CDR1 SGHTA, CDR2 FQGNSA. The CDR3 covers 15 residues. The V gene lost 1 base and the J gene lost 1 base, with 9 bases spanning the gap. The CDR3, as DNA: TGTGCCAGCAGCTTAGATCGGTTCGGCACAGATACGCAGTATTTT. This encodes CASSLDRFGTDTQYF.

The chain couples TRBV5-1 to TRBJ2-7; either TRBD1 or TRBD2 may fit D (6 bases each). CDR1 and CDR2 from the germline V gene are SGHRS and YFSETQ. This CDR3 contains 16 residues. Trimming shortened V by 1 base and J by 2 bases, and 16 bases separated the two germline ends. This CDR3 reads CASSLSGAGATYEQYF. The CDR3 DNA sequence: TGCGCCAGCAGCTTGTCGGGGGCGGGTGCAACCTACGAGCAGTACTTC.

There are many counts of this clone. The V call is TRBV10-2, the J call TRBJ2-1; maybe TRBD2 (6 bases). V was trimmed by 7 bases and J by 5 bases, leaving 15 bases between them. The length of the CDR3 is 14 residues. Germline CDR1 is WSHSY and CDR2 is SAAADI. This CDR3 is CASIDGGFHNEQFF. The CDR3, as DNA: TGCGCCAGCATAGATGGGGGGTTCCACAATGAGCAGTTCTTC.

This rearrangement joins TRBV27 to TRBJ2-7; D call uncertain. The germline CDR1 and CDR2 sequences are MNHEY and SMNVEV (reference sequence). V lost 0 bases, J lost 3 bases, and 12 bases lay in between. The length of the CDR3 is 15 residues. Here the CDR3 reads CASSLSYAASYEQYF. The CDR3 DNA reads as TGTGCCAGCAGTTTATCCTATGCTGCCAGCTACGAGCAGTACTTC.

In DNA form, the CDR3 reads TGCGCCACTACATCAGCGGGAGCGGCCACCGGGGAGCTGTTTTTT. Translation gives CATTSAGAATGELFF. V gene TRBV5-1 combines with J gene TRBJ2-2; TRBD2 matches 8 bases. This CDR3 is built from 15 residues. Germline CDR1 and CDR2: SGHRS and YFSETQ. Unmatched junction bases numbered 11, after V lost 9 bases and J lost 4 bases.